The source of this TCR beta chain is a study of blood T cell repertoires in COVID-19. Study details: Sample material is recorded as cDNA or gDNA derived from T cells, B-cell-depleted T cells, or PBMCs.

Participant ages covered 18 to 89 years across about 25 US areas. In the original processing: Amplified reference gene primers provided the basis for estimating nucleated cell counts. Produced via immunoSEQ multiplex PCR; TCRdb's table is partial and in-frame only. V and J calls and clone size are as listed in that table; D and trimming were resolved from the DNA. The data contain around 230,000 clones, roughly 79% of them singletons. CDR1 and CDR2 from the germline V gene are SGDLS and YYNGEE. Trimming cost V 2 bases and J 5 bases, with 6 bases left between them. The CDR3 runs 12 residues. Input material: PBMCs or T cells enriched from blood (not recorded which). The sequence was collected from a man between 40 and 49 years old who had recovered from COVID-19. The V call is TRBV9, the J call TRBJ2-3; no definite D call. The CDR3 is CASSVGGDTQYF. The CDR3 nucleotides read TGTGCCAGCAGCGTCGGTGGAGATACGCAGTATTTT.